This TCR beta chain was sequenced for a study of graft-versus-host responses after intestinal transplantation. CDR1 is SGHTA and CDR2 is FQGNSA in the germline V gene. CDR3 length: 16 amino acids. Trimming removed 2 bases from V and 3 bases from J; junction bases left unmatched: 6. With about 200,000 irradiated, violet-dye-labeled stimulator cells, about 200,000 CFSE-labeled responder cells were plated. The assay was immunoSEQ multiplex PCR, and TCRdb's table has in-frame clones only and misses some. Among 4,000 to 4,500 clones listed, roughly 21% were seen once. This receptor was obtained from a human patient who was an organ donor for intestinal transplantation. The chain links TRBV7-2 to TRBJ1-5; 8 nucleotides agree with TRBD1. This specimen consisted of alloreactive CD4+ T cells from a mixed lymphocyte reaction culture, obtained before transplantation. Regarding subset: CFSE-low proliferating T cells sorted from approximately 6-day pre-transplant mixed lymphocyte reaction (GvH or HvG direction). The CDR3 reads CASSLTDREVNQPQHF. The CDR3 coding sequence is TGTGCCAGCAGCTTAACGGACAGGGAGGTCAATCAGCCCCAGCATTTT.